The rows below give T cell receptor beta chains drawn from one sample of a study of OX40 agonist ivuxolimab in advanced cancers. The method was immunoSEQ multiplex PCR; TCRdb's version includes in-frame clones alone and lacks a portion of them. There are more than 50,000 clones in the sample; about nine tenths occur only once, and about 2% lies in the top ten. The specimen was CD4+ or CD8+ T cells sorted from blood, collected in a trial of the OX40 agonist ivuxolimab. These receptors were taken from an adult with an advanced solid tumor such as melanoma, head and neck, liver or kidney cancer. Both conserved end residues are part of each CDR3. D genes are given only for firm matches. Rows may omit the clone size; those that give it use once, few, many or a size class.

V	D	size	J	DNA	CDR3
TRBV28	-	few	TRBJ1-5	TGTGCCAGCAGTGGGACATTGGATCAGCCCCAGCATTTT	CASSGTLDQPQHF
TRBV7-3	TRBD1	-	TRBJ1-2	TGTGCCAGCAGCTCCCGACAGGGAGGCGGCTACACCTTC	CASSSRQGGGYTF
TRBV2	-	-	TRBJ1-5	TGTGCCAGCAGTGAATTATCCGGGGCGCAAGAGCCCCAGCATTTT	CASSELSGAQEPQHF
TRBV28	-	few	TRBJ1-2	TGTGCCAGCAGTTTCCGGGGGGACTATGGCTACACCTTC	CASSFRGDYGYTF
TRBV11-2	-	-	TRBJ2-7	TGTGCCAGCAGCTTAGCCACAGGGTCGGTAAGGAACGAGCAGTACTTC	CASSLATGSVRNEQYF
TRBV30	-	-	TRBJ1-4	TGTGCCTGGACTCGAGGGGGGGGTGAAAAACTGTTTTTT	CAWTRGGGEKLFF
TRBV7-9	-	-	TRBJ1-2	TGTGCCAGCAGCGAGAACTATGGCTACACCTTC	CASSENYGYTF
TRBV7-9	TRBD1	-	TRBJ1-4	TGTGCCAGCAGGCGTGGACAGGGGGGAGAAAAACTGTTTTTT	CASRRGQGGEKLFF
TRBV10-1	-	-	TRBJ1-5	TGCGCCAGCAGCGAACAGGGTCGTAATCAGCCCCAGCATTTT	CASSEQGRNQPQHF
TRBV19	-	few	TRBJ1-5	TGTGCCAGTAGGGATACGGGGCAAATCATCAATCAGCCCCAGCATTTT	CASRDTGQIINQPQHF
TRBV11-2	TRBD1	-	TRBJ2-7	TGTGCCAGCAGCTTAGGCAGCAAACAGGGGTACGAGCAGTACTTC	CASSLGSKQGYEQYF
TRBV18	TRBD2	-	TRBJ2-1	TGTGCCAGCTCACCACCTGGCGGGAGGGAGGGCAATGAGCAGTTCTTC	CASSPPGGREGNEQFF
TRBV6-1	-	-	TRBJ1-2	TGTGCCAGCAGTGAAGTCGGCGGGCCCCCTTATGGCTACACCTTC	CASSEVGGPPYGYTF
TRBV28	TRBD1	-	TRBJ1-5	TGTGCCAGTAACAGGGGTAATCAGCCCCAGCATTTT	CASNRGNQPQHF
TRBV28	-	few	TRBJ1-1	TGTGCCAGCACGTCAGTAAACACTGAAGCTTTCTTT	CASTSVNTEAFF
TRBV19	-	-	TRBJ2-5	TGTGCCAGTAGTTTCGGACAGTCCCAAGAGACCCAGTACTTC	CASSFGQSQETQYF
TRBV7-8	TRBD1	-	TRBJ2-3	TGTGCCAGCAGCTCTCGACAGGGTGGGATTGCAGATACGCAGTATTTT	CASSSRQGGIADTQYF
TRBV7-2	-	-	TRBJ2-2	TGTGCCAGCAGCCTTTCTAGGGGCACCGGGGAGCTGTTTTTT	CASSLSRGTGELFF
TRBV19	-	-	TRBJ1-2	TGTGCCAGTAGGGGGGCGTCGGACACCTTC	CASRGASDTF
TRBV7-9	-	few	TRBJ1-2	TGTGCCAGCAGCCTTCGACAGGCTCAGACCCTTTATGGCTACACCTTC	CASSLRQAQTLYGYTF
TRBV11-2	-	-	TRBJ1-1	TGTGCCAGCAGCTTGGGCGGTGAAGCTTTCTTT	CASSLGGEAFF
TRBV5-1	TRBD1	-	TRBJ2-2	TGCGCCAGCAGCTTGTACGTACAGGGGGCTGACGGGGAGCTGTTTTTT	CASSLYVQGADGELFF
TRBV15	-	-	TRBJ2-7	TGTGCCACCAGGGAAACAGGGGGGGGAAACTCCTACGAGCAGTACTTC	CATRETGGGNSYEQYF
TRBV28	TRBD1	-	TRBJ1-2	TGTGCCAGCAGTTCCTGGACAGGAACTAACTATGGCTACACCTTC	CASSSWTGTNYGYTF
TRBV4-2	-	-	TRBJ1-1	TGTGCCAGCAGCCAAGCGTTTCTAGCAAACCGGGGTGAAGCTTTCTTT	CASSQAFLANRGEAFF
TRBV4-1	-	-	TRBJ1-5	TGCGCCAGCAGCCAAGAATATGCAGGGTCGAGCAATCAGCCCCAGCATTTT	CASSQEYAGSSNQPQHF
TRBV6-5	-	-	TRBJ2-4	TGTGCCAGCAGGAGGGAATACATTCAGTACTTC	CASRREYIQYF
TRBV28	TRBD2	-	TRBJ2-5	TGTGCCAGCGCTAGCGGAAAAGAGACCCAGTACTTC	CASASGKETQYF
TRBV19	-	-	TRBJ2-7	TGTGCCAGTAGTATAGATCGATGGGGGGAAGTCTCCTACGAGCAGTACTTC	CASSIDRWGEVSYEQYF